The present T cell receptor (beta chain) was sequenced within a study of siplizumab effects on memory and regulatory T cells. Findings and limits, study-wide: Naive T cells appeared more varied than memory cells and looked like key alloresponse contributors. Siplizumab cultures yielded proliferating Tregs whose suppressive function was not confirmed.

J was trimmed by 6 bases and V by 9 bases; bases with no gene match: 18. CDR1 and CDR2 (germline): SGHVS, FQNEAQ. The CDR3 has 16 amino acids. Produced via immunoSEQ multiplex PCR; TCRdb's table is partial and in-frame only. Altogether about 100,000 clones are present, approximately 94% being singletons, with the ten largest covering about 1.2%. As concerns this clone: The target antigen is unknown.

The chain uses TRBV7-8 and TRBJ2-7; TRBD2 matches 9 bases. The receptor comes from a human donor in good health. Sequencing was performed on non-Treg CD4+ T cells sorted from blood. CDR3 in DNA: TGTGCCAGTAGGCGGGGGACTAGCAACGATAGGGGCGAGCAGTACTTC. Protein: CASRRGTSNDRGEQYF.